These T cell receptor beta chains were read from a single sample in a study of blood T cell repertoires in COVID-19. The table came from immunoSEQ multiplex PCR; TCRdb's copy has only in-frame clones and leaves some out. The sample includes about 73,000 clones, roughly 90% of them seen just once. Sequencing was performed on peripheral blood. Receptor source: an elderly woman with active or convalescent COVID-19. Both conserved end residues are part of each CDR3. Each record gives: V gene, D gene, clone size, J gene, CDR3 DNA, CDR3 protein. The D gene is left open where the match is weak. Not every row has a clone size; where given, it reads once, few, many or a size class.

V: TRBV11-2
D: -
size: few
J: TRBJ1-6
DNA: TGTGCCAGCAGCTCGACGGACAGCAGGGCGCCCCTCCACTTT
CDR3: CASSSTDSRAPLHF

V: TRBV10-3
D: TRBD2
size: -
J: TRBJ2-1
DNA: TGTGCCATCATGTGGGGACTAGCGGGCCACAATGAGCAGTTCTTC
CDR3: CAIMWGLAGHNEQFF

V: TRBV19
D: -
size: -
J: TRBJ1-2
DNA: TGTGCCAGCCTGGGGGCAGGCTCTCCTTATGGCTACACCTTC
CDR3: CASLGAGSPYGYTF

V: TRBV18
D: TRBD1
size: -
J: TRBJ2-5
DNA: TGTGCCAGCTCCACGGGACAGGGAGTCGGCGAGACCCAGTACTTC
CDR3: CASSTGQGVGETQYF

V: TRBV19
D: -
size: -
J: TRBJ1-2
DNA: TGTGCCAGTAACCAGGTCCCGGAAGGCTACACCTTC
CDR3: CASNQVPEGYTF

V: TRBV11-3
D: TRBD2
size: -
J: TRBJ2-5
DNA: TGTGCCAGCAGCGCCGGGACTAGCGGGGGGCAAGAGACCCAGTACTTC
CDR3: CASSAGTSGGQETQYF

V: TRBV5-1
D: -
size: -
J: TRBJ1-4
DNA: TGCGCCAGCAGCTTGGCTGGGGGGGACGAAAAACTGTTTTTT
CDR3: CASSLAGGDEKLFF

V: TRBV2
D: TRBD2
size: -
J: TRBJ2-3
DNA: TGTGCCAGCGTGAAAGCGGGGGGGACAGATACGCAGTATTTT
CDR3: CASVKAGGTDTQYF

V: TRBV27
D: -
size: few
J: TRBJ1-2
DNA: TGTGCCAGCAGTCAAGACAGAGGCTATGGCTACACCTTC
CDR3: CASSQDRGYGYTF

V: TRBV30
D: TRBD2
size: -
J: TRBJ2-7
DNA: TGTGCCTGGAAAACAGCGGGGAAACTCTACGAGCAGTACTTC
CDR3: CAWKTAGKLYEQYF

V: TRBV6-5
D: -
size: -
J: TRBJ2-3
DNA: TGTGCCAGCAGTTCGCCAGGTCTTTGGGATACGCAGTATTTT
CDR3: CASSSPGLWDTQYF

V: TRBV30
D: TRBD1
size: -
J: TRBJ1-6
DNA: TGTGCCTGGAGTGAGGGACAGGGGATCCCCCTCCACTTT
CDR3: CAWSEGQGIPLHF

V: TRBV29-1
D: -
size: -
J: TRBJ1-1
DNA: TGCAGCGTTGTCAGGTCGACTGAAGCTTTCTTT
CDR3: CSVVRSTEAFF

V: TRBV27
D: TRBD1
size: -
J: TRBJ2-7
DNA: TGTGCCAGCAGCGTCGGGACAGCCTACGAGCAGTACTTC
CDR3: CASSVGTAYEQYF

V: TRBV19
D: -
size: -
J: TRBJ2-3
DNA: TGTGCCAGTAGTATCCGTCACAGGGCCGGGACAGATACGCAGTATTTT
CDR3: CASSIRHRAGTDTQYF

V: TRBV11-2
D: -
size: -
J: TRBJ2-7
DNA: TGTGCCAGCAGCTTAGGCGGTTCCGAGCAGTACTTC
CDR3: CASSLGGSEQYF

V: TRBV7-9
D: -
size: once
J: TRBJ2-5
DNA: TGTGCCAGCAGCCCCATCCACAGGGCCACCCAGTACTTC
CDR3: CASSPIHRATQYF

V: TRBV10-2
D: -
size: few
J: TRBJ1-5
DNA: TGCGCCACCAGCCCCAGACAGGATCTTGCTCAGCCCCAGCATTTT
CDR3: CATSPRQDLAQPQHF

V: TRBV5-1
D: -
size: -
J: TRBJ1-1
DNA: TGCGCCAGCAGCTTGGCCGGAGGGCGAGCTTTCTTT
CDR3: CASSLAGGRAFF

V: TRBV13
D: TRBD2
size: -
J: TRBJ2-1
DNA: TGTGCCAGCAGCCCCCCATTTATCCTTGGCGGGGGGGAGGACAATGAGCAGTTCTTC
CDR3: CASSPPFILGGGEDNEQFF

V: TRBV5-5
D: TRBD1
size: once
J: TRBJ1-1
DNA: TGTGCCAGCACCACGGACAGGGTGAACACTGAAGCTTTCTTT
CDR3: CASTTDRVNTEAFF

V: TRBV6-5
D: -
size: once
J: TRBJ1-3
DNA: TGTGCCAGCAGTTACTCGTCAGGTTCCTCTGGAAACACCATATATTTT
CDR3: CASSYSSGSSGNTIYF